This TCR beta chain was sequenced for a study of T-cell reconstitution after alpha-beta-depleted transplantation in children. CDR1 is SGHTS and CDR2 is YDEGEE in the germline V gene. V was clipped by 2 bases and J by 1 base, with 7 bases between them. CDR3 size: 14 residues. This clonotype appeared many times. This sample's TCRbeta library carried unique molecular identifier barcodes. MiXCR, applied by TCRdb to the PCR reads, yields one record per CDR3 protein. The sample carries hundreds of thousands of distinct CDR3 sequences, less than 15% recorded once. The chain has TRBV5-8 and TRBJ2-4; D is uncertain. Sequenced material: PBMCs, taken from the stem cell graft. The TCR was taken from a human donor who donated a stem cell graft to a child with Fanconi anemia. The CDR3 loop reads CASSFIFAKNIQYF. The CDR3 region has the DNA TGTGCCAGCAGCTTTATCTTCGCCAAAAACATTCAGTACTTC.